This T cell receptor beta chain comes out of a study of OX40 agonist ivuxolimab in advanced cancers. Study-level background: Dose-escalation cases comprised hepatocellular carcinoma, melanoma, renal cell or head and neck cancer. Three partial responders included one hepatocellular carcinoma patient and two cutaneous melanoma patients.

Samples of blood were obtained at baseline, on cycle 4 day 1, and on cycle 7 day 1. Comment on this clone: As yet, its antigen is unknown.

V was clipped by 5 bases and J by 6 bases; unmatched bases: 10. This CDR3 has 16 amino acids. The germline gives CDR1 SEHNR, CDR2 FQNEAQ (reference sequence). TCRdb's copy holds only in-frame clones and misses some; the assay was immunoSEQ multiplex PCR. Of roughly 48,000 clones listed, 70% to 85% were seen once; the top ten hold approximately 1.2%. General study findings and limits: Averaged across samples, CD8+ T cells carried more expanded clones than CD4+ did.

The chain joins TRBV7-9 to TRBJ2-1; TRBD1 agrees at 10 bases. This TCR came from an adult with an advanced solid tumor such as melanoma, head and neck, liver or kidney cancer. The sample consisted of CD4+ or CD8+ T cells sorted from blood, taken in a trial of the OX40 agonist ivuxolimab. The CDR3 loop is CASSGPGTGVINEQFF. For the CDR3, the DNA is TGTGCCAGCAGCGGTCCGGGGACAGGGGTTATCAATGAGCAGTTCTTC.